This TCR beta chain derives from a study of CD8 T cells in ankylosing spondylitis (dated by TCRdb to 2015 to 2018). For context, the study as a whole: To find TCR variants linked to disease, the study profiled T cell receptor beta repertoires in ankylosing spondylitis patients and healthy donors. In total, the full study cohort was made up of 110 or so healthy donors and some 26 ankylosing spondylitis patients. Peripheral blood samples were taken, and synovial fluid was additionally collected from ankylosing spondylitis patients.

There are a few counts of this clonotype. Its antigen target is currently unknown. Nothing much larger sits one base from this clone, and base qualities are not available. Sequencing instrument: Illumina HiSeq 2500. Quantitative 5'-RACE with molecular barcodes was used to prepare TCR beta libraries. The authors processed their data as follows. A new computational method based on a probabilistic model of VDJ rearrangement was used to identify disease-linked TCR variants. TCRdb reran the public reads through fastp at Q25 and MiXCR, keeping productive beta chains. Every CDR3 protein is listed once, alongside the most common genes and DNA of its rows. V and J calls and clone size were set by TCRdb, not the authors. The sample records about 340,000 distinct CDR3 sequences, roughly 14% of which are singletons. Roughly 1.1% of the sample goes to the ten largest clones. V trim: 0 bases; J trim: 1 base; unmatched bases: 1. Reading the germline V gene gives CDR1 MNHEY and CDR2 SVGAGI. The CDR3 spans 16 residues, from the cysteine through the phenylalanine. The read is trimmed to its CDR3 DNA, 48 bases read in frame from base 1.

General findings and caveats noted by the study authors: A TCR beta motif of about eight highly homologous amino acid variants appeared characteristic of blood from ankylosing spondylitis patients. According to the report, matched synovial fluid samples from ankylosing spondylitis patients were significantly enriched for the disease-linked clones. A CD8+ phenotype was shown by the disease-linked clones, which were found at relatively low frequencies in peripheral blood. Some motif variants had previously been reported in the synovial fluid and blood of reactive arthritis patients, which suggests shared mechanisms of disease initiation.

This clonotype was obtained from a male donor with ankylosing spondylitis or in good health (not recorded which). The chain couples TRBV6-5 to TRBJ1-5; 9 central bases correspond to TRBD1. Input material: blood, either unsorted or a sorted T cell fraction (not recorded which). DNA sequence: TGTGCCAGCAGTTACTCCGGGACAGGGAGCAATCAGCCCCAGCATTTT. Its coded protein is CASSYSGTGSNQPQHF.